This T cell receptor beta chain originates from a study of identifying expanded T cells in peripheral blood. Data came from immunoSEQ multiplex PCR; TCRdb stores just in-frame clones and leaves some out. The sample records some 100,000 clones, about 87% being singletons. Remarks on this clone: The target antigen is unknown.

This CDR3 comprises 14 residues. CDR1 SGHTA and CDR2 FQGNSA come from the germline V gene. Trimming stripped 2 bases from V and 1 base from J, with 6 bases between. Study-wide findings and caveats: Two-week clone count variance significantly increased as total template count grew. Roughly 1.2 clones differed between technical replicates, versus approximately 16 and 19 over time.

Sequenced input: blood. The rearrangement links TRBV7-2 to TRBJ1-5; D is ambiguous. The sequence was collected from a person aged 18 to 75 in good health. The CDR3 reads CASSLYKSNQPQHF. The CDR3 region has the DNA TGTGCCAGCAGCTTATACAAAAGCAATCAGCCCCAGCATTTT.